What follows are 28 T cell receptor beta chains derived from one specimen sequenced in a study of post-analysis software for immune sequencing data. Prepared TCR beta cDNA libraries contained unique molecular identifiers. TCRdb reanalysed the PCR reads using MiXCR and keeps one entry per CDR3 protein. The sample yields 750,000 to 950,000 distinct CDR3 sequences, roughly 58% seen once. Study-level findings and limits: The five TRBV segments detected at higher frequency in patients than in controls included TRBV5-6, TRBV5-1 and TRBV20-1.

Their antigens remain unidentified. The material sequenced was blood. The origin of the receptors is a girl between 10 and 17 years old with multiple sclerosis.

The rearrangement uses TRBV15 and TRBJ2-7; D unresolved. This CDR3 comprises 13 residues. Germline loops: CDR1 LNHNV, CDR2 YYDKDF (reference sequence). V was shortened by 3 bases and J by 1 base, with 7 bases between the two germline ends. The CDR3 nucleotides read TGTGCCACCAGCAGTGGCAGGTCCTACGAGCAGTACTTC. It specifies CATSSGRSYEQYF.

The rearrangement links TRBV7-3 to TRBJ2-3; unclear D gene. CDR3 length: 15 amino acids. Looked up from germline, CDR1 is SGHTA and CDR2 is FQGTGA. V was pared by 1 base and J by 6 bases, with 14 bases between. The CDR3 sequence is CASSLRALDVDTQYF. In DNA form, the CDR3 reads TGTGCCAGCAGCTTAAGAGCTTTGGATGTCGATACGCAGTATTTT.

J is TRBJ1-6 and V is TRBV10-3; no clear D. The CDR3 is made up of 12 amino acids. Germline-derived CDR1 and CDR2 are ENHRY and SYGVKD. Trimming cost V 0 bases and J 9 bases, with 3 bases left between them. The CDR3 reads CAISESRSPLHF. CDR3 in DNA: TGTGCCATCAGTGAGTCGCGTTCACCCCTCCACTTT.

This chain joins TRBV24-1 and TRBJ2-2, with 7 bases fitting TRBD2. With V trimmed by 4 bases and J by 4 bases, 2 bases remained unmatched. CDR3 length: 14 residues. Germline loops: CDR1 KGHDR, CDR2 SFDVKD. The CDR3 loop is CATSETSRTGELFF. The DNA of the CDR3 is TGTGCCACCAGTGAGACTAGCCGCACCGGGGAGCTGTTTTTT.

The gene calls are TRBV20-1 and TRBJ2-7, with D uncertain. This CDR3 is built from 16 residues. V lost 5 bases and J 5 bases, leaving 25 bases between the germline ends. Germline V lookup: CDR1 DFQATT, CDR2 SNEGSKA (reference sequence). The CDR3 sequence is CSARPNGDLGYHEQYF. In DNA form, the CDR3 reads TGCAGTGCTCGTCCAAATGGCGACCTAGGGTACCACGAGCAGTACTTC.

This clonotype was counted a few times. The chain is built from TRBV10-3 and TRBJ1-4; D unresolved. In germline, CDR1 is ENHRY, CDR2 SYGVKD. Trimming took 7 bases from V and 7 from J, leaving 13 bases between them. This CDR3 region has 13 residues. DNA of the CDR3: TGTGCCATCACCCAAGGCCACGGTGAAAAACTGTTTTTT. Protein product: CAITQGHGEKLFF.

The table lists this clonotype with a count of one. This chain connects TRBV5-1 to TRBJ2-7; 7 bases align to TRBD2. The CDR3 extends over 14 amino acids. The germline V gene encodes CDR1 SGHRS and CDR2 YFSETQ. The V segment lost 7 bases and the J segment 6 bases; nucleotides outside the gene matches: 13. CDR3 sequence: CASATGGSSCEQYF. CDR3 DNA sequence: TGCGCCAGCGCCACTGGCGGGAGCTCATGCGAGCAGTACTTC.

CDR3 in DNA: TGTGCCAGCAGCCAAGGTCCTAGTACGGGGTACGAGCAGTACTTC. Protein product: CASSQGPSTGYEQYF. The chain is built from TRBV14 and TRBJ2-7; D perhaps matches TRBD2 (5 bases). This CDR3 contains 15 residues. Deletions cut 1 base from V and 4 bases from J, with 14 bases between. Germline CDR1 SGHDN, CDR2 FVKESK.

The chain carries TRBV7-9 and TRBJ2-7; 7 bases are a match to TRBD2. The CDR3 runs to 14 residues. The junction had 5 bases not matched to a gene; V was cut back by 4 bases and J by 2 bases. Germline V gene lookup returns CDR1 SEHNR and CDR2 FQNEAQ (reference sequence). This chain's CDR3 is CASSSSGITYEQYF. CDR3 DNA sequence: TGTGCCAGCAGCTCAAGCGGGATCACCTACGAGCAGTACTTC.

This clonotype was counted between two and nine times. The chain carries TRBV29-1 and TRBJ2-5; perhaps TRBD2 as D (6 bases). Trimming shortened V by 5 bases and J by 2 bases, and 15 bases separated the two germline ends. The CDR3 is 14 amino acids. The germline gives CDR1 SQVTM, CDR2 ANQGSEA. CDR3 in DNA: TGCAGCGTTTGGGACCCCGGGGGTCAAGAGACCCAGTACTTC. Translation gives CSVWDPGGQETQYF.

The rearrangement uses TRBV3-1 and TRBJ1-1; D is unresolved. Germline V gene sequence: CDR1 LGHDT, CDR2 YNNKEL (reference sequence). The CDR3 runs to 15 residues. V gave up 1 base and J gave up 0 bases, with 9 bases separating them. The CDR3 reads CASSQVHRVNTEAFF. The CDR3 DNA is TGTGCCAGCAGCCAAGTTCATCGGGTGAACACTGAAGCTTTCTTT.

This clonotype came up a few times. V gene TRBV20-1 combines with J gene TRBJ2-7, with 7 bases fitting TRBD2. CDR1 is DFQATT, CDR2 SNEGSKA, per germline (reference sequence). This CDR3 is built from 14 residues. The V gene end was trimmed by 1 base and the J gene end by 3 bases; junction bases not matched to a gene: 6. CDR3 sequence reads: CSARVGAGIYEQYF. DNA of the CDR3: TGCAGTGCTAGAGTAGGAGCGGGGATCTACGAGCAGTACTTC.

The V gene is TRBV7-6, the J gene TRBJ2-7; 7 bases line up with TRBD2. After removal of 5 bases from V and 3 bases from J, the junction contained 7 bases not matched to a gene. Looked up from germline, CDR1 is SGHVS and CDR2 is FNYEAQ. The CDR3 runs 14 residues. DNA for the CDR3: TGTGCCAGCAGCCGTAGCCGGGACTACTACGAGCAGTACTTC. This gives the protein CASSRSRDYYEQYF.

The chain couples TRBV5-1 to TRBJ2-5; TRBD2 agrees at 7 bases. This CDR3 is 17 amino acids long. CDR1 SGHRS and CDR2 YFSETQ come from the germline V gene. V lost 1 base to trimming and J lost 1 base; unmatched junction nucleotides: 10. CDR3 in DNA: TGCGCCAGCAGCTTGTGGGGAGGGCTAGCGGTCCAAGAGACCCAGTACTTC. This gives the protein CASSLWGGLAVQETQYF.

This clonotype has only a few counts. V is TRBV29-1 and J is TRBJ1-1; D unclear. Trimming removed 5 bases at V and 2 bases at J, with 9 bases between. Germline CDR1 and CDR2: SQVTM and ANQGSEA. The CDR3 covers 12 residues. CDR3 loop: CSVFYLNTEAFF. CDR3 in DNA: TGCAGCGTTTTCTATCTAAACACTGAAGCTTTCTTT.

This clonotype appeared once. V gene TRBV5-1 combines with J gene TRBJ2-7, with 8 nucleotides matching TRBD1. Germline V gene data show CDR1 as SGHRS and CDR2 as YFSETQ. The CDR3 length is 14 residues. After removal of 4 bases from V and 4 bases from J, the junction contained 7 bases not matched to a gene. The CDR3 DNA reads as TGCGCCAGCAGCCCCCCGGGACAGGTTTACGAGCAGTACTTC. The encoded protein is CASSPPGQVYEQYF.

The gene calls are TRBV7-2 and TRBJ1-1; 7 bases agree with TRBD1. This CDR3 contains 15 residues. V gave up 4 bases and J gave up 5 bases; unmatched junction bases: 10. The germline V gene has CDR1 SGHTA and CDR2 FQGNSA. Here the CDR3 DNA reads TGTGCCAGCAGCTCCTTGACAGGGATGGGGACTGAAGCTTTCTTT. Its protein product is CASSSLTGMGTEAFF.

This clonotype was seen only a few times. An end of the junction does not agree with germline; a read error may underlie this. J is TRBJ2-5 and V is TRBV5-1; D ambiguous. Germline-derived CDR1 and CDR2 are SGHRS and YFSETQ. The CDR3 loop spans 11 amino acids. DNA for the CDR3: TGCGCCGGCAGCTCCCAAGAGACCCAGTACTTC. This translates into CAGSSQETQYF.

The chain uses TRBV15 and TRBJ2-7; TRBD1 matches at 10 bases. The CDR3 covers 15 residues. The germline V gene encodes CDR1 LNHNV and CDR2 YYDKDF (reference sequence). The junction had 8 bases not matched to a gene; V was cut back by 2 bases and J by 7 bases. CDR3 bases: TGTGCCACCAGCAGATCTGGACAGGGGGGAGATGAGCAGTACTTC. It codes for CATSRSGQGGDEQYF.

The chain links TRBV5-1 to TRBJ2-1; 7 positions agree with TRBD2. Germline trimming cut 0 bases from V and 7 bases from J; bases unmatched to any gene: 7. Germline assignment: CDR1 SGHRS and CDR2 YFSETQ. The CDR3 is made up of 15 amino acids. The CDR3 bases are TGCGCCAGCAGCTTGGTGGTCGGGGGAGGGAATGAGCAGTTCTTC. It yields the protein CASSLVVGGGNEQFF. Filled out from reference TRBV5-1 and TRBJ2-1, the complete variable domain reads KAGVTQTPRYLIKTRGQQVTLSCSPISGHRSVSWYQQTPGQGLQFLFEYFSETQRNKGNFPGRFSGRQFSNSRSEMNVSTLELGDSALYLCASSLVVGGGNEQFFGPGTRLTVL.

V and J are TRBV7-8 and TRBJ2-5, with TRBD2 matching over 11 bases. The CDR3 consists of 16 residues. The germline CDR1 and CDR2 sequences are SGHVS and FQNEAQ. V gave up 5 bases and J gave up 0 bases; unmatched junction bases: 5. CDR3 bases: TGTGCCAGCAGCACCCGACTAGCGGGGTACCAAGAGACCCAGTACTTC. This codes for CASSTRLAGYQETQYF.

The J gene is TRBJ2-7, the V gene TRBV7-9; possibly TRBD1 or TRBD2 for D (6 bases each). CDR1 and CDR2 from the germline V gene are SEHNR and FQNEAQ (reference sequence). This CDR3 is 15 amino acids long. V gave up 0 bases and J gave up 7 bases, with 16 bases separating them. The CDR3 DNA sequence: TGTGCCAGCAGCTTAGCCTCGGGCAGGGGAGGTGAGCAGTACTTC. Residues: CASSLASGRGGEQYF. The entire variable domain, with the rest obtained from reference TRBV7-9 and TRBJ2-7, is as follows: DTGVSQNPRHKITKRGQNVTFRCDPISEHNRLYWYRQTLGQGPEFLTYFQNEAQLEKSRLLSDRFSAERPKGSFSTLEIQRTEQGDSAMYLCASSLASGRGGEQYFGPGTRLTVT.

This chain links TRBV4-1 with TRBJ1-2; D is possibly TRBD1 (5 bases). Germline-derived CDR1 and CDR2 are MGHRA and YSYEKL. Between the trimmed V and J ends, which lost 1 base and 5 bases, there was a span of 17 bases. The CDR3 is 16 residues long. The CDR3 sequence: CASSQVGQGALYGYTF. The CDR3 DNA is TGCGCCAGCAGCCAAGTCGGGCAGGGCGCATTATATGGCTACACCTTC.

The chain carries TRBV5-1 and TRBJ2-7; 9 bases line up with TRBD1. V was clipped by 1 base and J by 5 bases; unmatched bases: 7. The CDR3 spans 15 residues. Germline CDR1 is SGHRS and CDR2 is YFSETQ. The CDR3 nucleotides are TGCGCCAGCAGCTTGTGGGGACAGGGTGGAGACGAGCAGTACTTC. Its protein product is CASSLWGQGGDEQYF.

This rearrangement joins TRBV29-1 to TRBJ2-2; 11 nucleotides agree with TRBD2. Germline CDR1 is SQVTM and CDR2 is ANQGSEA. The J segment lost 0 bases and the V segment lost 5 bases, leaving 2 bases of the junction unmatched. CDR3 length: 15 amino acids. CDR3 amino acids: CSVRLAGSNTGELFF. CDR3 bases: TGCAGCGTTAGACTAGCGGGGTCGAACACCGGGGAGCTGTTTTTT.

The chain joins TRBV5-1 to TRBJ2-5; TRBD2 agrees at 13 bases. The CDR3 loop spans 16 amino acids. Trimming cost V 0 bases and J 11 bases; bases outside gene matches: 10. Germline V gene sequence: CDR1 SGHRS, CDR2 YFSETQ. DNA of the CDR3: TGCGCCAGCAGCTTGGGGACTAGCGGGGGCCACACTGAGCAGTACTTC. This translates into CASSLGTSGGHTEQYF.

The CDR3 DNA sequence: TGCAGTGCGCGGAGCTCCTACGAGCAGTACTTC. As protein: CSARSSYEQYF. The J gene is TRBJ2-7, the V gene TRBV20-1; D not certain. CDR3 length equals 11 residues. Germline assignment: CDR1 DFQATT and CDR2 SNEGSKA (reference sequence). Trimming removed 6 bases at V and 0 bases at J, with 6 bases between.

This clonotype was picked up a small number of times. V gene TRBV12-3 or TRBV12-4 combines with J gene TRBJ1-5, with D hard to call. The CDR3 sequence is 14 residues long. The ends were cut back, 8 bases at V and 1 base at J, with 12 bases in the middle. For the CDR3, the DNA is TGTGCCAGCGGGTACCGTCAAAGCAATCAGCCCCAGCATTTT. Protein sequence: CASGYRQSNQPQHF.